The 27 T cell receptor beta chains listed next were all sequenced from one sample in a study of cytomegalovirus exposure and HLA in healthy donors. 60 Vbeta and 13 Jbeta primers were used in PCR. TCRdb keeps only in-frame clones here, not all; method: immunoSEQ multiplex PCR. The sample yields tens of thousands of clones, roughly 80% seen once. Sequenced sample: PBMCs. The source of these receptors is a woman in her forties in good health and CMV-seropositive.

V and J are TRBV19 and TRBJ2-1; no firm D call. The CDR3 totals 15 residues. Germline CDR1 is LNHDA and CDR2 is SQIVND (reference sequence). Between the trimmed V and J ends, which lost 3 bases and 3 bases, there was a span of 12 bases. The CDR3 region has the DNA TGTGCCAGTAGTATCCCCAGCGCCCACTACAATGAGCAGTTCTTC. This codes for CASSIPSAHYNEQFF.

The chain has TRBV28 and TRBJ1-2; 10 positions agree with TRBD1. Germline V CDR1 and CDR2: MDHEN, SYDVKM. J gave up 8 bases and V 7 bases, and 10 bases lay outside the gene matches. The CDR3 runs to 14 residues. The CDR3 is CASTWGGTGVGYTF. CDR3 DNA: TGTGCCAGCACCTGGGGGGGGACAGGGGTAGGCTACACCTTC.

The chain combines TRBV6-1 with TRBJ1-6; 10 nucleotides agree with TRBD1. The germline V gene has CDR1 MNHNS and CDR2 SASEGT. The CDR3 is made up of 20 amino acids. The ends lost 1 base at V and 3 bases at J; junction bases unmatched: 12. The DNA of the CDR3 is TGTGCCAGCAGTGAAGGGCAGGGCTTAGGACAGGGGGACTATAATTCACCCCTCCACTTT. This codes for CASSEGQGLGQGDYNSPLHF.

The chain combines TRBV15 with TRBJ1-1; no clear D. Trimming cost V 1 base and J 0 bases, with 6 bases left between them. Germline V CDR1 and CDR2: LNHNV, YYDKDF (reference sequence). The CDR3 loop spans 14 amino acids. The CDR3: CATSRGELNTEAFF. CDR3 DNA sequence: TGTGCCACCAGCAGAGGAGAATTGAACACTGAAGCTTTCTTT. Full variable domain (remainder filled in from reference TRBV15 and TRBJ1-1): DAMVIQNPRYQVTQFGKPVTLSCSQTLNHNVMYWYQQKSSQAPKLLFHYYDKDFNNEADTPDNFQSRRPNTSFCFLDIRSPGLGDTAMYLCATSRGELNTEAFFGQGTRLTVV.

The V call is TRBV18, the J call TRBJ2-1; D ambiguous. Germline-derived CDR1 and CDR2 are KGHSH and LQKENI. The ends were cut back, 1 base at V and 5 bases at J, with 6 bases in the middle. The CDR3 covers 13 residues. The DNA of the CDR3 is TGTGCCAGCTCACCACTAAATAACAATGAGCAGTTCTTC. This codes for CASSPLNNNEQFF. The variable domain in full, with the rest retrieved from reference TRBV18 and TRBJ2-1, is NAGVMQNPRHLVRRRGQEARLRCSPMKGHSHVYWYRQLPEEGLKFMVYLQKENIIDESGMPKERFSAEFPKEGPSILRIQQVVRGDSAAYFCASSPLNNNEQFFGPGTRLTVL.

The chain uses TRBV19 and TRBJ1-1; 7 bases map to TRBD1. Trimming took 6 bases from V and 7 from J; bases not matched to a gene: 8. From germline, CDR1 is LNHDA and CDR2 SQIVND (reference sequence). This CDR3 is 13 amino acids long. CDR3 residues: CASRTGWVGEAFF. Written as DNA, the CDR3 is TGTGCCAGTAGGACAGGGTGGGTTGGTGAAGCTTTCTTT.

CDR3 bases: TGTGCCGCCGTCTCCGAGCCCGAGGGACAGCCCCAGCATTTT. This gives the protein CAAVSEPEGQPQHF. The chain combines TRBV10-3 with TRBJ1-5; unclear D gene. The CDR3 contains 14 residues. V was shortened by 11 bases and J by 7 bases, with 21 bases between the two germline ends. Germline CDR1 reads ENHRY; CDR2 reads SYGVKD.

The rearrangement links TRBV7-2 to TRBJ2-3; TRBD1 is a possible D gene (6 bases). CDR1 is SGHTA and CDR2 is FQGNSA in the germline V gene. Trimming stripped 5 bases from V and 11 bases from J, with 23 bases between. The CDR3 sequence is 15 residues long. The CDR3 sequence is CASSPDFTGRAKQYF. CDR3 DNA: TGTGCCAGCAGCCCGGACTTTACAGGGCGGGCAAAGCAGTATTTT.

The V gene is TRBV27, the J gene TRBJ2-5; possibly TRBD2 for D (5 bases). The V gene's germline CDR1 is MNHEY and CDR2 SMNVEV (reference sequence). The CDR3 covers 14 residues. The V end lost 7 bases, the J end lost 2 bases, and 14 bases lay between the germline ends. In DNA form, the CDR3 reads TGTGCCAGCAAACGAGCCGGGATTCAAGAGACCCAGTACTTC. It yields the protein CASKRAGIQETQYF.

The chain joins TRBV19 to TRBJ1-2; weak D call: TRBD1 (5 bases). The CDR3 has 15 residues. Trimming took 7 bases from V and 6 from J, leaving 21 bases between them. Per the germline V gene, CDR1 is LNHDA and CDR2 is SQIVND (reference sequence). CDR3 in amino acids: CASNKAAAGGDGYTF. DNA for the CDR3: TGTGCCAGTAATAAAGCAGCGGCCGGGGGGGATGGCTACACCTTC.

The chain is built from TRBV28 and TRBJ1-1; tentative D call: TRBD1 (5 bases). Germline lookup yields CDR1 MDHEN and CDR2 SYDVKM. V lost 4 bases, J lost 6 bases, and 9 bases lay in between. The CDR3 has 12 amino acids. The CDR3, as DNA: TGTGCCAGCAGTTGGACGGGGGCTGAAGCTTTCTTT. Protein sequence: CASSWTGAEAFF.

The chain employs TRBV14 and TRBJ2-7, with TRBD2 matching over 7 bases. V dropped 3 bases and J dropped 5; count of bases not matched to a gene: 10. The CDR3 runs to 15 residues. Germline CDR1 SGHDN, CDR2 FVKESK. The CDR3 sequence is CASSHLGGSLNEQYF. The CDR3 DNA reads as TGTGCCAGCAGCCACCTCGGCGGGAGTTTAAACGAGCAGTACTTC.

This clone was observed a few times. The V call is TRBV7-9, the J call TRBJ2-3, with TRBD1 matching 9 bases. The junction had 13 bases not matched to a gene; V was cut back by 5 bases and J by 4 bases. The germline V gene has CDR1 SEHNR and CDR2 FQNEAQ (reference sequence). This CDR3 has 17 residues. The DNA for the CDR3 is TGTGCCAGCAGCCCGACAGCGACAGGGGGAGGTGCAGATACGCAGTATTTT. It codes for CASSPTATGGGADTQYF.

The rearrangement uses TRBV14 and TRBJ2-2; TRBD2 aligns across 9 bases. V gave up 4 bases and J gave up 1 base; unmatched junction bases: 7. Germline V lookup: CDR1 SGHDN, CDR2 FVKESK. This CDR3 is 17 amino acids long. This CDR3 is CASSPTSGWVNTGELFF. CDR3 DNA: TGTGCCAGCAGCCCCACTAGCGGGTGGGTGAACACCGGGGAGCTGTTTTTT.

The V call is TRBV2, the J call TRBJ1-5; D call uncertain. Germline V lookup: CDR1 SNHLY, CDR2 FYNNEI. This CDR3 is built from 12 residues. V gave up 6 bases and J gave up 7 bases, with 10 bases separating them. The CDR3 loop is CASSPPIQPQHF. The DNA of the CDR3 is TGTGCCAGCAGCCCCCCCATCCAGCCCCAGCATTTT.

Note on this clone: The same CDR3 is also encoded by other DNA sequences in this sample. The chain employs TRBV29-1 and TRBJ2-7; 10 bases are a match to TRBD2. After removal of 7 bases from V and 5 bases from J, the junction contained 26 bases not matched to a gene. The CDR3 sequence is 19 residues long. From germline, CDR1 is SQVTM and CDR2 ANQGSEA. CDR3 loop: CSAILGGLAGVKSQHEQYF. CDR3 DNA sequence: TGCAGCGCCATATTGGGGGGGCTAGCGGGGGTAAAGAGTCAGCACGAGCAGTACTTC.

The V call is TRBV7-2, the J call TRBJ1-5, with D uncertain. V lost 7 bases, J lost 3 bases, and 7 bases lay in between. The CDR3 has 12 amino acids. Germline assignment: CDR1 SGHTA and CDR2 FQGNSA. For the CDR3, the DNA is TGTGCCAGCACCGTTATCAATCAGCCCCAGCATTTT. Its translation is CASTVINQPQHF.

The chain is built from TRBV7-9 and TRBJ2-2; D ambiguous. Trimming took 5 bases from V and 0 from J, leaving 10 bases between them. Germline CDR1 and CDR2: SEHNR and FQNEAQ (reference sequence). This CDR3 contains 15 residues. CDR3 amino acids: CASSRWRTNTGELFF. The CDR3, as DNA: TGTGCCAGCAGCCGTTGGCGGACGAACACCGGGGAGCTGTTTTTT.

The chain couples TRBV27 to TRBJ2-5; D possibly corresponds to TRBD1 (5 bases). There are 13 residues in the CDR3. V was cut by 7 bases and J by 4 bases, with 13 bases left in between. The germline V gene has CDR1 MNHEY and CDR2 SMNVEV (reference sequence). CDR3 region: CASTQGTTETQYF. The CDR3 coding sequence is TGTGCCAGCACCCAGGGAACCACAGAGACCCAGTACTTC.

There are a few counts of this clone. This chain joins TRBV27 and TRBJ2-1, with 8 bases lining up with TRBD2. J gave up 1 base and V 5 bases, and 7 bases lay outside the gene matches. There are 16 residues in the CDR3. The germline CDR1 and CDR2 sequences are MNHEY and SMNVEV (reference sequence). The CDR3 loop is CASSILAGPSYNEQFF. The CDR3 DNA is TGTGCCAGCAGTATATTAGCGGGACCTTCCTACAATGAGCAGTTCTTC.

The CDR3 here is CASKLAGDGYTF. The CDR3, as DNA: TGTGCCAGCAAACTAGCTGGGGATGGCTACACCTTC. The J gene is TRBJ1-2, the V gene TRBV2; no reliable D call. Germline assignment: CDR1 SNHLY and CDR2 FYNNEI. V was trimmed by 7 bases and J by 6 bases, leaving 12 bases between them. This CDR3 region has 12 residues.

Here the CDR3 reads CASSPQPGLASREQYF. CDR3 nucleotides: TGTGCCAGCAGTCCCCAACCGGGACTAGCGTCGCGCGAGCAGTACTTC. The V call is TRBV27, the J call TRBJ2-7, with 10 nucleotides matching TRBD2. The V gene's germline CDR1 is MNHEY and CDR2 SMNVEV (reference sequence). V was clipped by 5 bases and J by 6 bases; unmatched bases: 13. This CDR3 is 16 amino acids long.

The rearrangement uses TRBV2 and TRBJ2-5, with 9 bases matching TRBD2. Germline V gives CDR1 SNHLY, CDR2 FYNNEI. After removal of 6 bases from V and 3 bases from J, the junction contained 8 bases not matched to a gene. The CDR3 totals 15 residues. The CDR3 bases are TGTGCCAGCAGGAGGGTATCTAGCGGGAAAGAGACCCAGTACTTC. Its protein product is CASRRVSSGKETQYF.

The J gene is TRBJ2-7, the V gene TRBV19; weak D call: TRBD1 (6 bases). Germline-derived CDR1 and CDR2 are LNHDA and SQIVND (reference sequence). This CDR3 has 17 residues. V was cut by 1 base and J by 4 bases, with 20 bases left in between. The DNA for the CDR3 is TGTGCCAGTAGTATAGCCCGGCAGGGGAGTTTAATGTACGAGCAGTACTTC. This gives the protein CASSIARQGSLMYEQYF. Based on the CDR3 plus reference TRBV19 and TRBJ2-7, the full variable domain is DGGITQSPKYLFRKEGQNVTLSCEQNLNHDAMYWYRQDPGQGLRLIYYSQIVNDFQKGDIAEGYSVSREKKESFPLTVTSAQKNPTAFYLCASSIARQGSLMYEQYFGPGTRLTVT.

V usage is TRBV27 and J usage is TRBJ2-3; D uncertain. The V end lost 3 bases, the J end lost 2 bases, and 18 bases lay between the germline ends. The germline gives CDR1 MNHEY, CDR2 SMNVEV (reference sequence). This CDR3 is built from 17 residues. The DNA of the CDR3 is TGTGCCAGCAGTTTCCTCTCGCGGCGCTTTAACACAGATACGCAGTATTTT. The encoded protein is CASSFLSRRFNTDTQYF.

This sequence joins TRBV5-6 and TRBJ2-1; 7 bases are shared with TRBD1. This CDR3 is 15 amino acids long. CDR1 SGHDT and CDR2 YYEEEE come from the germline V gene. The J segment lost 2 bases and the V segment lost 4 bases, leaving 6 bases of the junction unmatched. In DNA, the CDR3 is TGTGCCAGCAGCCAGAACAGGGGTCCCTACAATGAGCAGTTCTTC. Translated: CASSQNRGPYNEQFF.

J is TRBJ2-1 and V is TRBV27; 14 positions agree with TRBD2. This CDR3 comprises 19 residues. With 4 bases clipped from V and 5 bases from J, the junction kept 13 bases outside the gene matches. The germline CDR1 and CDR2 sequences are MNHEY and SMNVEV (reference sequence). The CDR3 DNA sequence: TGTGCCAGCAGTTCCCTCTCCGGGACTAGCGGGGGCCTCGACAATGAGCAGTTCTTC. Its protein is CASSSLSGTSGGLDNEQFF.